This entry features one T cell receptor (beta chain) sequence. The trim removed 2 bases at V and 0 bases at J, leaving 1 base unmatched. This CDR3 has 14 amino acids. CDR1 and CDR2 from the germline V gene are MNHEY and SVGAGI. This table comes from immunoSEQ multiplex PCR, and its TCRdb copy is limited to in-frame clones, with some not included. Of more than 40,000 clones in the sample, 65% to 85% were seen once. This entry is derived from a study of blood T cell repertoires in COVID-19. For the study at large: Sites in the United States, Italy and Spain provided acute and convalescent COVID-19 samples.

Material: peripheral blood. This sequence originates from a man aged 50-60 years with acute or convalescent COVID-19. The genes are TRBV6-5 and TRBJ2-7; 7 bases map to TRBD2. In DNA, the CDR3 is TGTGCCAGCAGTTACCGGGGGGTCTCCTACGAGCAGTACTTC. The encoded protein is CASSYRGVSYEQYF.